The 13 T cell receptor beta chains below were found in one sample sequenced in a study of control samples from healthy donors and cancer patients. Measured with immunoSEQ multiplex PCR; TCRdb has only the in-frame clones, and not every one. The sample lists about 180,000 clones, approximately 92% occurring once. Sequencing was done on a sample of blood. All receptors come from a man younger than 45 in good health.

The chain uses TRBV3-1 (or the pseudogene TRBV3-2) and TRBJ2-3, with D perhaps matching TRBD2 (5 bases). Trimming removed 4 bases from V and 8 bases from J, with 10 bases in between. The length of the CDR3 is 12 residues. CDR1 LGHDT and CDR2 YNNKEL come from the germline V gene (reference sequence). In DNA, the CDR3 is TGTGCCAGCAGCCCATACGAGGGTACGCAGTATTTT. Amino acids: CASSPYEGTQYF.

J is TRBJ1-3 and V is TRBV9, with D possibly TRBD1 on 5 matching bases. Germline-derived CDR1 and CDR2 are SGDLS and YYNGEE. The germline V and J ends were trimmed by 0 bases and 4 bases, with 8 bases remaining between them. The CDR3 runs 14 residues. The CDR3 nucleotides read TGTGCCAGCAGCGTAGGGCAGGGAGGAAACACCATATATTTT. Protein product: CASSVGQGGNTIYF.

Of note for this clone: This CDR3 is also generated by other DNA sequences in the sample. The chain combines TRBV10-3 with TRBJ2-1; possibly TRBD1 for D (6 bases). This CDR3 is built from 15 residues. Looked up from germline, CDR1 is ENHRY and CDR2 is SYGVKD. V shed 0 bases and J shed 2 bases, with 8 bases lying between them. The DNA for the CDR3 is TGTGCCATCAGTGAGTCTCAGGGGACCTACAATGAGCAGTTCTTC. It specifies CAISESQGTYNEQFF.

V usage is TRBV6-1 and J usage is TRBJ2-7; 11 bases align to TRBD2. Germline V gives CDR1 MNHNS, CDR2 SASEGT. The CDR3 is 17 amino acids. J gave up 2 bases and V 2 bases, and 8 bases lay outside the gene matches. CDR3 loop: CASSEPGLAGRTYEQYF. The CDR3 DNA reads TGTGCCAGCAGTGAACCTGGACTAGCGGGCCGCACCTACGAGCAGTACTTC.

This clone was observed a single time. The V gene is TRBV19, the J gene TRBJ2-2; no reliable D call. Deletions cut 5 bases from V and 5 bases from J, with 12 bases between. The CDR3 sequence is 14 residues long. The germline CDR1 and CDR2 sequences are LNHDA and SQIVND (reference sequence). As DNA, the CDR3 is TGTGCCAGTAGTCCTACGACATTTACCGGGGAGCTGTTTTTT. Translation: CASSPTTFTGELFF.

The V and J genes are TRBV28 and TRBJ1-1, with a possible D match to TRBD1 (5 bases). CDR1 and CDR2 (germline): MDHEN, SYDVKM. CDR3 length: 15 residues. Trimming left V 6 bases short and J 5 bases short, with 19 bases between. The CDR3 protein is CASSRGSGPRTEAFF. The CDR3 DNA is TGTGCCAGCAGCCGGGGGAGCGGCCCGCGGACTGAAGCTTTCTTT.

About this clone itself: This may arise from a read error, as a much more abundant clone is one base away. The V and J genes are TRBV5-6 and TRBJ1-1, with D unclear. The CDR3 has 12 residues. The germline V gene has CDR1 SGHDT and CDR2 YYEEEE. V was trimmed by 2 bases and J by 0 bases, leaving 2 bases between them. For the CDR3, the DNA is TGTGCCAGCAGCTTCATGAACACTGAAGCTTTCTTT. Its translation: CASSFMNTEAFF.

The CDR3 DNA sequence: TGTGCCAGCAGCTACAGCTCTGGGGCCAACGTCCTGACTTTC. Residues: CASSYSSGANVLTF. This rearrangement joins TRBV7-2 to TRBJ2-6; unclear D gene. V was shortened by 4 bases and J by 0 bases, with 4 bases between the two germline ends. Germline loops: CDR1 SGHTA, CDR2 FQGNSA. CDR3 size: 14 residues.

This clone was seen only once. V usage is TRBV5-1 and J usage is TRBJ1-5, with a weak D call TRBD1 (5 bases). The CDR3 has 13 residues. The ends were cut back, 5 bases at V and 5 bases at J, with 11 bases in the middle. Germline assignment: CDR1 SGHRS and CDR2 YFSETQ. In DNA, the CDR3 is TGCGCCAGCAGTTGGGACGGAGATCAGCCCCAGCATTTT. This gives the protein CASSWDGDQPQHF.

V is TRBV19 and J is TRBJ2-1; D is unclear. Trimming cost V 4 bases and J 9 bases, with 13 bases left between them. CDR1 is LNHDA and CDR2 is SQIVND in the germline V gene (reference sequence). The CDR3 has 13 amino acids. The CDR3 reads CASSRETGSEQFF. CDR3 DNA sequence: TGTGCCAGTAGTAGAGAAACGGGTTCTGAGCAGTTCTTC. The whole variable domain, remainder taken from reference TRBV19 and TRBJ2-1, is DGGITQSPKYLFRKEGQNVTLSCEQNLNHDAMYWYRQDPGQGLRLIYYSQIVNDFQKGDIAEGYSVSREKKESFPLTVTSAQKNPTAFYLCASSRETGSEQFFGPGTRLTVL.

The chain has TRBV5-5 and TRBJ2-1; D uncertain. The V and J ends lost 1 base and 5 bases respectively, with 10 bases between them. This CDR3 contains 14 residues. The germline CDR1 and CDR2 sequences are SGHKS and YYEKEE (reference sequence). CDR3 residues: CASSLFFRNNEQFF. The CDR3 nucleotides are TGTGCCAGCAGCTTGTTCTTTAGGAACAATGAGCAGTTCTTC.

The chain links TRBV11-2 to TRBJ1-2, with D possibly TRBD1 on 6 matching bases. The V end was cut by 3 bases, the J end by 7 bases, with 9 bases between. This CDR3 is built from 12 residues. Per germline, CDR1 SGHAT and CDR2 FQNNGV. CDR3 sequence reads: CASSFQGPGYTF. The CDR3 DNA is TGTGCCAGCAGCTTCCAGGGGCCTGGCTACACCTTC.

The CDR3 loop reads CASSVQGIGLGGDNQPQHF. CDR3 bases: TGTGCCAGCAGTGTACAAGGAATAGGATTAGGGGGGGACAATCAGCCCCAGCATTTT. The V call is TRBV2, the J call TRBJ1-5, with a tentative D call TRBD1 (6 bases). Trimming shortened V by 4 bases and J by 3 bases, and 25 bases separated the two germline ends. Germline values: CDR1 SNHLY, CDR2 FYNNEI. The CDR3 has 19 residues. The variable domain in full, completed from reference TRBV2 and TRBJ1-5, reads EPEVTQTPSHQVTQMGQEVILRCVPISNHLYFYWYRQILGQKVEFLVSFYNNEISEKSEIFDDQFSVERPDGSNFTLKIRSTKLEDSAMYFCASSVQGIGLGGDNQPQHFGDGTRLSIL.